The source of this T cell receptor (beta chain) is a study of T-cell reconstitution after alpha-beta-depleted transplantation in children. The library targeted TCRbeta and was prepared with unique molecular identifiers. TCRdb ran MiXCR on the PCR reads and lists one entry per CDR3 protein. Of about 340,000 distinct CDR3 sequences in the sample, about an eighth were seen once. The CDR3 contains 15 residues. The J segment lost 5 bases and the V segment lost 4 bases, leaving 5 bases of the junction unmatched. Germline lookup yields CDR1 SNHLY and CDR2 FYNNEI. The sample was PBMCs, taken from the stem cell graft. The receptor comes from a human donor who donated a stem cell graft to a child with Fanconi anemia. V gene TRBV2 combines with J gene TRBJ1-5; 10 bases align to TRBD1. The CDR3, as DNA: TGTGCCAGCAGTGTATCGGGACAGGGGCATCAGCCCCAGCATTTT. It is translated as CASSVSGQGHQPQHF.